This TCR beta chain was observed in a study of lymphopenia after photon versus proton radiotherapy. Findings of the study overall: Oligoclonal CD8+ Temra expansion after nadir drove photon patients' diversity drop. Proton therapy kept repertoires fairly stable, unlike photons, which gained effector/memory cells. Authors raise, but do not show, better survival with proton therapy. Post-nadir TCR diversity decline inversely tracked overall survival among those who died.

Repertoires were generated with immunoSEQ multiplex PCR, while TCRdb's copy carries only in-frame clones and drops some. The data show 65,000 or so clones, around 90% seen once. A note on this clone: Its antigen remains unidentified.

Germline loops: CDR1 SGHRS, CDR2 YFSETQ. The V and J ends lost 4 bases and 4 bases, in that order; junction bases with no gene match: 11. The CDR3 is made up of 16 amino acids. The specimen comprised peripheral blood, sampled from a patient treated with proton-based radiotherapy. The source of this sequence is an elderly man with esophageal cancer. The chain carries TRBV5-1 and TRBJ2-5, with 9 nucleotides matching TRBD1. The CDR3 coding sequence is TGCGCCAGCAGCCCGACAACAGGGGGCGGAGGAGAGACCCAGTACTTC. It encodes CASSPTTGGGGETQYF.